A single TCR beta chain is shown here with its context. Its antigen remains unidentified. No treatment had been given to any patient before thyroid surgery. The data originate from a study of metastatic and nonmetastatic thyroid tumors. Study-level background: Across peripheral blood and tumor or nodule tissue samples taken from malignant and benign thyroid patients, the repertoires were compared with one another.

From germline, CDR1 is LGHDT and CDR2 YNNKEL (reference sequence). Trimming removed 1 base at V and 8 bases at J, with 5 bases between. This CDR3 is built from 12 residues. How the authors handled the data: Clinicopathological groups differed in CDR3, with these differences serving to build a distant-metastasis classifier for papillary thyroid cancer. TCRdb re-analyzed the PCR reads using MiXCR. In this record, the V and J calls reflect TCRdb's handling and not the investigators' own analysis. Among thousands of clones listed, approximately 35% were seen once. Findings of the study overall: TCR beta diversity was reportedly significantly higher in malignant thyroid tumors than benign nodules, in blood and tumor.

Sequencing input: adjacent normal tissue. The source of this sequence is a female donor with papillary thyroid cancer or a benign thyroid nodule (not recorded which). Some clones in this sample may be carry-over from other donors' samples. The gene calls are TRBV3-1 and TRBJ1-4; D ambiguous. CDR3 coding DNA: TGTGCCAGCAGCCAAGCTTGGGAAAAACTGTTTTTT. It encodes CASSQAWEKLFF.